This T cell receptor (beta chain) was identified in a study of T cell changes during pregnancy in multiple sclerosis. Germline assignment: CDR1 SGHTA and CDR2 FQGTGA. This CDR3 comprises 15 residues. V was cut by 3 bases and J by 2 bases, with 11 bases left in between. The table came from immunoSEQ multiplex PCR; TCRdb's copy has only in-frame clones and leaves some out. The sample carries 25,000 to 35,000 clones, 90% to 95% recorded once. The source is a female donor with multiple sclerosis, enrolled in a pregnancy study. The chain carries TRBV7-3 and TRBJ2-1, with D perhaps matching TRBD1 (5 bases). Specimen: CD8+ T cells from peripheral blood mononuclear cells, collected before pregnancy. The CDR3 region has the DNA TGTGCCAGCAGCTTGGCGGTAGGGGCCTACAATGAGCAGTTCTTC. Protein: CASSLAVGAYNEQFF.